This entry lists 3 T cell receptor beta chains sequenced from one sample in a study of blood T cell repertoires in COVID-19. The data were produced by immunoSEQ multiplex PCR, yet TCRdb's version contains in-frame clones alone and is incomplete. The table has some 300,000 clones, roughly 87% seen once; the top ten hold 1%. Material: PBMCs or T cells enriched from blood (not recorded which). The receptors originated from a woman younger than 45 who had recovered from COVID-19.

The J gene is TRBJ2-7, the V gene TRBV7-2; 10 nucleotides agree with TRBD2. The junction had 7 bases not matched to a gene; V was cut back by 1 base and J by 4 bases. Germline-derived CDR1 and CDR2 are SGHTA and FQGNSA. The CDR3 spans 16 residues. CDR3 nucleotide sequence: TGTGCCAGCAGCTTAGGGGGTTGGACTAGCGGTTACGAGCAGTACTTC. Residues: CASSLGGWTSGYEQYF.

This chain links TRBV7-8 with TRBJ2-1; 7 bases map to TRBD1. The junction had 13 bases not matched to a gene; V was cut back by 7 bases and J by 4 bases. The CDR3 is made up of 16 amino acids. In germline, CDR1 is SGHVS, CDR2 FQNEAQ. CDR3: CASIVRGRASYNEQFF. The CDR3 bases are TGTGCCAGCATCGTAAGGGGGCGGGCGAGTTACAATGAGCAGTTCTTC. Full variable domain (remainder filled in from reference TRBV7-8 and TRBJ2-1): GAGVSQSPRYKVAKRGQDVALRCDPISGHVSLFWYQQALGQGPEFLTYFQNEAQLDKSGLPSDRFFAERPEGSVSTLKIQRTQQEDSAVYLCASIVRGRASYNEQFFGPGTRLTVL.

This chain joins TRBV5-1 and TRBJ2-1, with 8 nucleotides matching TRBD2. Looked up from germline, CDR1 is SGHRS and CDR2 is YFSETQ. With V trimmed by 0 bases and J by 2 bases, 7 bases remained unmatched. CDR3 size: 17 residues. The DNA of the CDR3 is TGCGCCAGCAGCTTGGCGGTAGCGGGGTCCCCCTACAATGAGCAGTTCTTC. This gives the protein CASSLAVAGSPYNEQFF.